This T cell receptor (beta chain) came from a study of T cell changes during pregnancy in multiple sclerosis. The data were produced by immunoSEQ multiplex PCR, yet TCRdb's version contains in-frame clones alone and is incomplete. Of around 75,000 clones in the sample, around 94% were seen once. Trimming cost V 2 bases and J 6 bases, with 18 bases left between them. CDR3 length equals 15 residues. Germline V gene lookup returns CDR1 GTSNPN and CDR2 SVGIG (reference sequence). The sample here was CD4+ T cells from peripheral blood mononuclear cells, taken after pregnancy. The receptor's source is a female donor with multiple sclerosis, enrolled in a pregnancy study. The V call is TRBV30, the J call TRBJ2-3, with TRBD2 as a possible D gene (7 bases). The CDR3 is CAWSKGGGRGDTQYF. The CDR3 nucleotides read TGTGCCTGGAGTAAGGGGGGAGGGCGAGGCGATACGCAGTATTTT.